Given below is one T cell receptor (beta chain) in context. Its antigen is still unknown. Possible read error: a much larger clone is one base away. Germline V gene sequence: CDR1 SGHTS, CDR2 YDEGEE. Deletions cut 4 bases from V and 8 bases from J, with 16 bases between. CDR3 size: 14 residues. Primed by a sample-barcoded 5' primer and a J-beta primer mix, a second PCR proceeded for roughly 6 to 12 cycles. TCRdb called the 5' RACE reads again in MiXCR, with one record for every CDR3 protein. This sample carries approximately 700,000 distinct CDR3 sequences, about 30% of them seen once, and the ten largest clones take less than 20%. The sample comes from a study of blood T cells in healthy people across ages. Study observations and caveats: Considered underestimates were the diversity estimates obtained from one million T cells.

This TCR was sampled from a woman at least 80 years old in good health. The chain links TRBV5-8 to TRBJ2-1; perhaps TRBD2 as D (5 bases). The sequenced sample consisted of blood. CDR3 DNA: TGTGCCAGCAGCGGAGGACTGGTCTGGGATGAGCAGTTCTTC. It yields the protein CASSGGLVWDEQFF.